The rows below give T cell receptor beta chains drawn from one sample of a study of T cell responses to AZD1222 COVID-19 vaccine. This table comes from immunoSEQ multiplex PCR, and its TCRdb copy is limited to in-frame clones, with some not included. This repertoire includes 150,000 or so clones. What was sequenced was peripheral blood. The receptor source for this set is an adult in good health. Each CDR3 is given with its conserved first and last residue. The order of the fields is V gene, D gene, J gene, CDR3 DNA, CDR3 protein. D genes are given only for firm matches.

>TRBV3-1/TRBV3-2|TRBD1|TRBJ1-2
TGTGCCAGCAGCCAAGATAATGATCGGGACAGGGTCTATGGCTACACCTTC
CASSQDNDRDRVYGYTF
>TRBV30|TRBD1|TRBJ1-6
TGTGCCTGGCGGGACAGCGGTTCACCCCTCCACTTT
CAWRDSGSPLHF
>TRBV6-1|-|TRBJ1-5
TGTGCCAGCAGTGCCACCCGTCAGGGTAGGAATCAGCCCCAGCATTTT
CASSATRQGRNQPQHF
>TRBV7-2|TRBD1|TRBJ1-1
TGTGCCAGCAGCGTCGACAGGGGGGAGATCGACTTGGCTTTCTTT
CASSVDRGEIDLAFF
>TRBV28|TRBD1|TRBJ1-5
TGTGCCAGCGGGCCACAGGGGGCCTTTGGGTATAGCAATCAGCCCCAGCATTTT
CASGPQGAFGYSNQPQHF
>TRBV11-2|TRBD2|TRBJ2-3
TGTGCCAGCAGCTCACGGACTAGCGGGGGGGGAGATACGCAGTATTTT
CASSSRTSGGGDTQYF
>TRBV5-6|-|TRBJ1-1
TGTGCCAGCAGCTTGGAGAATGGCAGGCTTCTTAACACTGAAGCTTTCTTT
CASSLENGRLLNTEAFF
>TRBV11-1|-|TRBJ1-1
TGTGCCAGCAGCTTAAACCCAGGGAACACTGAAGCTTTCTTT
CASSLNPGNTEAFF
>TRBV5-6|-|TRBJ1-3
TGTGCCAGCAGCCCCGGGGGTCTCGCCGGAAACACCATATATTTT
CASSPGGLAGNTIYF
>TRBV27|-|TRBJ2-5
TGTGCCAGCAGCGCCAAGGCTTCGACGACCCAGTACTTC
CASSAKASTTQYF